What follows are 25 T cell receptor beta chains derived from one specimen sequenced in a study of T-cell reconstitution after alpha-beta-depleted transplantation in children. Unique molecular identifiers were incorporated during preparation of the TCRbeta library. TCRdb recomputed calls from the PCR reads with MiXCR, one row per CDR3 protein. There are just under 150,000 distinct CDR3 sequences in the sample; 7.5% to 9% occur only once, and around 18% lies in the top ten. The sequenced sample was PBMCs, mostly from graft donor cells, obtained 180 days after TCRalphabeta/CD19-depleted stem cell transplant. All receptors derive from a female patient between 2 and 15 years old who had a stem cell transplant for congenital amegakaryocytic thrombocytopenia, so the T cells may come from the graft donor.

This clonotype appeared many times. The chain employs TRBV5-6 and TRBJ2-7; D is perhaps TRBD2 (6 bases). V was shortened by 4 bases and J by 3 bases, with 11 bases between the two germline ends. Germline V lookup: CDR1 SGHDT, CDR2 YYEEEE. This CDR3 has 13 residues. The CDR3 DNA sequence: TGTGCCAGCAGCGCGGGACGGGGCTACGAGCAGTACTTC. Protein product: CASSAGRGYEQYF.

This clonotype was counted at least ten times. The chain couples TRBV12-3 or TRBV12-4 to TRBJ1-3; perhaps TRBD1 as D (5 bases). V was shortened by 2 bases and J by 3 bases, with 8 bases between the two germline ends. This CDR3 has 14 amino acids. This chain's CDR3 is CASSLNRLGNTIYF. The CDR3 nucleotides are TGTGCCAGCAGTTTAAACAGGCTTGGAAACACCATATATTTT.

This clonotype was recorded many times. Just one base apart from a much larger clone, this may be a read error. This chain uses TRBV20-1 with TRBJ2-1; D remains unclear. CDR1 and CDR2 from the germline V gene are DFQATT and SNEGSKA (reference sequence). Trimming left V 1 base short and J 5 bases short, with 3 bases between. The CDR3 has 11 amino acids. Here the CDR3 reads CSARGDNEQFF. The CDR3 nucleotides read TGCAGTGCTAGAGGGGACAATGAGCAGTTCTTC.

The CDR3 region is CASTFDRGYTQYF. DNA for the CDR3: TGTGCCAGCACCTTTGATCGGGGGTATACGCAGTATTTT. J is TRBJ2-3 and V is TRBV12-3 or TRBV12-4, with D maybe TRBD2 (6 bases). CDR3 length equals 13 residues. Trimming shortened V by 7 bases and J by 7 bases, and 15 bases separated the two germline ends.

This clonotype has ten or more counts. The CDR3 DNA reads TGTGCCAGCAGTTTAGCTGGGACGGCGGTTGAAGAGACCCAGTACTTC. Translation gives CASSLAGTAVEETQYF. The V and J genes are TRBV12-3 or TRBV12-4 and TRBJ2-5; D is possibly TRBD1 or TRBD2 (5 bases each). This CDR3 comprises 16 residues. V lost 0 bases to trimming and J lost 3 bases, with 14 bases between them.

DNA of the CDR3: TGTGCCAGTAGTATTGGTGGATATAGCAATCAGCCCCAGCATTTT. This sequence encodes CASSIGGYSNQPQHF. The chain couples TRBV19 to TRBJ1-5; no clear D. Between the trimmed V and J ends, which lost 3 bases and 0 bases, there was a span of 9 bases. Germline values: CDR1 LNHDA, CDR2 SQIVND (reference sequence). The CDR3 has 15 residues.

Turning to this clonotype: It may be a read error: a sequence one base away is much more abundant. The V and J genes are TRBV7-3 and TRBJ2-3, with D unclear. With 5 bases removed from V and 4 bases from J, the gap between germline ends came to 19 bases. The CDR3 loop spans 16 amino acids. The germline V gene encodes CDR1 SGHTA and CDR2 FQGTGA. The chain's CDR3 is CASSPLQIQRADTQYF. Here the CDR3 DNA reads TGTGCCAGCAGCCCACTACAGATCCAACGAGCAGATACGCAGTATTTT.

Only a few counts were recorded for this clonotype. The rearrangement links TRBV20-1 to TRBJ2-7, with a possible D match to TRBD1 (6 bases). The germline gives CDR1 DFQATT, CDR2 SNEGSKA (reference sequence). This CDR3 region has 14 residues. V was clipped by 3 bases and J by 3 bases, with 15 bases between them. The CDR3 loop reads CSASLDSQGYEQYF. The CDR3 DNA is TGCAGTGCTAGTTTGGACTCACAGGGCTACGAGCAGTACTTC.

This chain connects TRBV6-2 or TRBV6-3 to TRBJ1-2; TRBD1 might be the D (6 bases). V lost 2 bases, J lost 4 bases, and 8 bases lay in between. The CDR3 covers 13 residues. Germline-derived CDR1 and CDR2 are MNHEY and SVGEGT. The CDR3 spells CASSYPQGYGYTF. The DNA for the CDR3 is TGTGCCAGCAGTTACCCACAGGGCTATGGCTACACCTTC.

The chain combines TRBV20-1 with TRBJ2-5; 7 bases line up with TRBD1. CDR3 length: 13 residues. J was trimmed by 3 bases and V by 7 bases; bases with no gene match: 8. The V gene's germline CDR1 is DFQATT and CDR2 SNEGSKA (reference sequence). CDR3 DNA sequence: TGCAGTGATCAACAGGGGATGGAAGAGACCCAGTACTTC. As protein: CSDQQGMEETQYF.

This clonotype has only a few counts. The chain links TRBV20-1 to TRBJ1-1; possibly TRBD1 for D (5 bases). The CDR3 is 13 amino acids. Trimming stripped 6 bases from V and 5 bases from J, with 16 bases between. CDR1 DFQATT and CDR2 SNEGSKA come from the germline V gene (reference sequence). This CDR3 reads CSAPGAGRTEAFF. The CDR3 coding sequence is TGCAGTGCCCCAGGCGCAGGGAGAACTGAAGCTTTCTTT.

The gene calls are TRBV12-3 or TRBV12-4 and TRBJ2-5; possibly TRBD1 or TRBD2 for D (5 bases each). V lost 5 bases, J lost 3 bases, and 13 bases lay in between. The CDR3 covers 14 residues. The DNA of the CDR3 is TGTGCCAGCAGTCCTGTCGGGGCCAAAGAGACCCAGTACTTC. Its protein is CASSPVGAKETQYF.

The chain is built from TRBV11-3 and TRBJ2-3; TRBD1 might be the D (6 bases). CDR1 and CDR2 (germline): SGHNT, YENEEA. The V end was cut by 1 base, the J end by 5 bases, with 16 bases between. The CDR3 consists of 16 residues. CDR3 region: CASSLGGARGQDTQYF. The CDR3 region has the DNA TGTGCCAGCAGCTTAGGGGGAGCTCGGGGACAAGATACGCAGTATTTT.

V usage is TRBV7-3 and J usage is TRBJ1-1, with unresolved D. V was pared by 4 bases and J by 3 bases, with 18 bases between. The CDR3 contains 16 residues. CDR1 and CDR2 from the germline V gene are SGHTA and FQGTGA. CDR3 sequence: CASSSPRAPRDTEAFF. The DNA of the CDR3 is TGTGCCAGCAGCTCCCCGCGTGCTCCTCGGGACACTGAAGCTTTCTTT.

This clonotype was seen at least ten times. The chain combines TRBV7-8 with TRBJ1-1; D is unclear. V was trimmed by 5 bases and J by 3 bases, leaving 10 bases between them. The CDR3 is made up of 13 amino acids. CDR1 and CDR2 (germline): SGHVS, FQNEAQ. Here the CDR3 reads CASSPRSYTEAFF. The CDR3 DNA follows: TGTGCCAGCAGCCCCCGGTCGTACACTGAAGCTTTCTTT.

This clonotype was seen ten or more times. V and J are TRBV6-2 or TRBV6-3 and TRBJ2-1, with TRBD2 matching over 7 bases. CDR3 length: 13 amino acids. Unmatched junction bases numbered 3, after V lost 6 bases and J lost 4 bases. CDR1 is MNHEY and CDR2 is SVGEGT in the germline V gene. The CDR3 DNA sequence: TGTGCCAGCAGACTAGCGCAATACAATGAGCAGTTCTTC. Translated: CASRLAQYNEQFF.

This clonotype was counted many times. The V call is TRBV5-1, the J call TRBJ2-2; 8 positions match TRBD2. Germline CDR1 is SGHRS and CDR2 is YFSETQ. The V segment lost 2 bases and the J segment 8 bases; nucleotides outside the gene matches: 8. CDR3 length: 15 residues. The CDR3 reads CASSLTSGPTGELFF. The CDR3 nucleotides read TGCGCCAGCAGCTTAACTAGCGGTCCCACGGGGGAGCTGTTTTTT.

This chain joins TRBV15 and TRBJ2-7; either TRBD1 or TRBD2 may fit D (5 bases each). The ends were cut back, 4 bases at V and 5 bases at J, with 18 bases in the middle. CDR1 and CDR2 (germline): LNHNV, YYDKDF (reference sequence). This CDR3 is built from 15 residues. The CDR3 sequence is CATSTEKGSSHEQYF. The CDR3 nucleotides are TGTGCCACCAGCACTGAAAAGGGGAGTTCGCACGAGCAGTACTTC.

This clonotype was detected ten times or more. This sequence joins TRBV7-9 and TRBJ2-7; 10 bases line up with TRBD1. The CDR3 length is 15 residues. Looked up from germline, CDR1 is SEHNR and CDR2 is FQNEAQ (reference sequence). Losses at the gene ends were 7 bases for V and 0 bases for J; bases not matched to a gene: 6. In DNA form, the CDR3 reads TGTGCCAGCACCGCCGACAGGGGGCGCTCCTACGAGCAGTACTTC. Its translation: CASTADRGRSYEQYF.

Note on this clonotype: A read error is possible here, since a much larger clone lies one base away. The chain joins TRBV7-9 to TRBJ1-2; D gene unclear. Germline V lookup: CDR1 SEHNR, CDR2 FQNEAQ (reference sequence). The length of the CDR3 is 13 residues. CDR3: CASSSSGFYGHTF. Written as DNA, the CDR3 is TGTGCCAGCAGCAGTAGCGGTTTCTATGGCCACACCTTC.

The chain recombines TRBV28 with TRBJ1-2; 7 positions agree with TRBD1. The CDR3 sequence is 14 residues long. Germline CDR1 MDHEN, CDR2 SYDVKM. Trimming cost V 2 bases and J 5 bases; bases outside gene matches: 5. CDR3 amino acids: CASSLGRQGYGYTF. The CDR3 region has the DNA TGTGCCAGCAGTTTAGGTAGACAGGGTTATGGCTACACCTTC.

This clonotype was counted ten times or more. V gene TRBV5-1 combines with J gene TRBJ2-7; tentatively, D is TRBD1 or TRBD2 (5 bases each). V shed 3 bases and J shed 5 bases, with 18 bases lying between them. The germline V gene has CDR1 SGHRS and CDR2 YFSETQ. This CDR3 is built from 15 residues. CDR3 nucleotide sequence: TGCGCCAGCAGCTCGCCCGGGACCCGATTCCACGAGCAGTACTTC. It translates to CASSSPGTRFHEQYF.

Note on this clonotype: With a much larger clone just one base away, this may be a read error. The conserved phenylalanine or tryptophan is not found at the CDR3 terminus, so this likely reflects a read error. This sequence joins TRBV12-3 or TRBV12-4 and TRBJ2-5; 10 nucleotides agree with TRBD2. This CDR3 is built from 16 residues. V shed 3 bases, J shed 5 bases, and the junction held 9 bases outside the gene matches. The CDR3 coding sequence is TGTGCCAGCAGTTTTCGGTTAGCGGGGGGCCATGAGACCCAGTACCTC. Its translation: CASSFRLAGGHETQYL.

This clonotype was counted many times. CDR3 sequence (DNA): TGTGCCAGCAGTTTATTCTACGAGCAGTACTTC. Its protein product is CASSLFYEQYF. The V gene is TRBV12-3 or TRBV12-4, the J gene TRBJ2-7; D gene uncertain. V was trimmed by 2 bases and J by 3 bases, leaving 2 bases between them. This CDR3 region has 11 residues.

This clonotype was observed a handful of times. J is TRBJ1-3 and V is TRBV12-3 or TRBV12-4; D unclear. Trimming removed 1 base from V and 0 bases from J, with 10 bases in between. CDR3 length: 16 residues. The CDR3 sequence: CASSLEGTGSGNTIYF. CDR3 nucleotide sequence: TGTGCCAGCAGTTTAGAGGGTACCGGCTCTGGAAACACCATATATTTT.